This T cell receptor beta chain was sequenced for a study of cytotoxic CD8 clonotypes in ibrutinib-treated CLL. Whole-study context: It was after a median approximately twelve months of treatment, range 6 to 36, that response samples were taken.

Study-level findings and limits: Few clonotypes were public, and these shrank or held steady under treatment. Collection times varied between progressing and sustained-remission patients.

Repertoires were generated with immunoSEQ multiplex PCR, while TCRdb's copy carries only in-frame clones and drops some. Of 40,000 to 55,000 clones detected, roughly 80% appear once; the ten largest clones hold approximately 20%. In the case of this clone: The target antigen is unknown.

The TCR sequence derives from a human donor with chronic lymphocytic leukemia. The sample here was PBMCs, taken after 24 months of ibrutinib treatment.

The DNA for the CDR3 is TGTGCCAGCAGCCCCGAAAGCTATGGCTACACCTTC. Its translation: CASSPESYGYTF. The rearrangement joins TRBV7-9 to TRBJ1-2; D unresolved. CDR1 and CDR2 (germline): SEHNR, FQNEAQ (reference sequence). V was shortened by 5 bases and J by 4 bases, with 8 bases between the two germline ends. There are 12 residues in the CDR3.